A selection of T cell receptor beta chains follows, all from one sample in a study of blood T cell repertoires in COVID-19. The protocol was immunoSEQ multiplex PCR, while the TCRdb copy is restricted to in-frame clones and leaves out a portion. This sample carries 230,000 or so clones, approximately 90% of them seen once, and the ten largest clones take just over 2.5%. Material for sequencing was PBMCs or T cells enriched from blood (not recorded which). The source of these receptors is a woman in her thirties who had recovered from COVID-19. Each CDR3 is given with its conserved first and last residue. A D gene is named only where the DNA matches it firmly. Size values are once, few and many counts, or a class for expanded clones, and some rows have none.

>.|TRBJ1-2|TRBV6-5|.
TGTGCCAGCAGTTACTCCTTCACTACAGGAAAAGGCTACACCTTC
CASSYSFTTGKGYTF
>.|TRBJ1-5|TRBV6-4|.
TGTGCCAGCAGTTCCGAGATCGGTCAGCCCCAGCATTTT
CASSSEIGQPQHF
>.|TRBJ1-1|TRBV7-9|.
TGTGCCAGCAGCTTAGGGGGGCTCTTCACTGAAGCTTTCTTT
CASSLGGLFTEAFF
>.|TRBJ1-1|TRBV12-5|TRBD1
TGTGCTAGTGGTTTCCTTATCCGGGACAGGGGGCGGGATGAAGCTTTCTTT
CASGFLIRDRGRDEAFF
>.|TRBJ1-2|TRBV7-2|TRBD1
TGTGCCAGCAGCTCCCAGACCGGGACAGGGGGCGCAGGGAATGGCTACACCTTC
CASSSQTGTGGAGNGYTF
>once|TRBJ1-5|TRBV4-1|.
TGCGCCAGCAGCCAAGATGGACAGAGCAATCAGCCCCAGCATTTT
CASSQDGQSNQPQHF
>once|TRBJ2-5|TRBV5-1|.
TGCGCCAGCAGCTTGGGTCGTCCGCAAGAGACCCAGTACTTC
CASSLGRPQETQYF
>.|TRBJ2-1|TRBV19|TRBD2
TGTGCCAGTAGTACCCGGGGTAGCGGGGGCCGGCTTAGCGATGAGCAGTTCTTC
CASSTRGSGGRLSDEQFF
>.|TRBJ1-4|TRBV5-4|TRBD1
TGTGCCAGCAGCCTTAGGACAGGGGGCGGAAAACTGTTTTTT
CASSLRTGGGKLFF
>once|TRBJ2-3|TRBV2|.
TGTGCCAGCGGGGCCCTCCGGGGCACAGATACGCAGTATTTT
CASGALRGTDTQYF
>few|TRBJ1-2|TRBV24-1|.
TGTGCCACCAGAGAAACCGGGAGAACGCTTCATGGCTACACCTTC
CATRETGRTLHGYTF
>once|TRBJ2-1|TRBV11-3|TRBD1
TGTGCCAGCAGCCCCTCCGGGACAGGGACCTACAATGAGCAGTTCTTC
CASSPSGTGTYNEQFF
>.|TRBJ2-4|TRBV5-4|TRBD1
TGTGCCAGCAGCTTGTTGGGACAGGGGGGAAACATTCAGTACTTC
CASSLLGQGGNIQYF
>.|TRBJ1-4|TRBV6-2/TRBV6-3|.
TGTGCCAGCAGTTACCCCCCGCAGGGGAATGAAAAACTGTTTTTT
CASSYPPQGNEKLFF
>.|TRBJ1-1|TRBV27|.
TGTGCCAGCAGTTTCCGACAGTTTCCCCCCATGAACACTGAAGCTTTCTTT
CASSFRQFPPMNTEAFF
>.|TRBJ2-3|TRBV24-1|TRBD2
TGTGCCACCTCCGAGCGGGGGGGCCGAGATACGCAGTATTTT
CATSERGGRDTQYF
>.|TRBJ1-3|TRBV5-1|.
TGCGCCAGCAGCTTCAGTGGCACAGGAAACACCATATATTTT
CASSFSGTGNTIYF
>.|TRBJ1-2|TRBV21-1|.
TGTGCCAGCAGCAATACGGGTGGCTACACCTTC
CASSNTGGYTF
>.|TRBJ2-7|TRBV6-1|.
TGTGCCAGCAGTGAAGTGAGGGGACAAACCTACGAGCAGTACTTC
CASSEVRGQTYEQYF
>.|TRBJ1-3|TRBV3-1/TRBV3-2|.
TGTGCCAGCAGCACACCCAGGGGAAGTACTGGAAACACCATATATTTT
CASSTPRGSTGNTIYF
>.|TRBJ2-7|TRBV14|.
TGTGCCAGCAGCCAAGATAGAATGAATAAGCAGTACTTC
CASSQDRMNKQYF
>.|TRBJ1-2|TRBV5-1|.
TGCGCCAGCAGCTTGGCCGGACAGCCATCCTATGGCTACACCTTC
CASSLAGQPSYGYTF
>.|TRBJ1-2|TRBV11-2|TRBD1
TGTGCCAGCAGCTCGGACAGGGATCGCGGTGGCTACACCTTC
CASSSDRDRGGYTF
>.|TRBJ2-3|TRBV6-1|TRBD1
TGTGCCAGCAGTGAACGGTGGCAGGGGGCAGATACGCAGTATTTT
CASSERWQGADTQYF
>.|TRBJ2-5|TRBV7-2|TRBD2
TGTGCCAGCAGCCCAACCCCGGGACTAGCAGGAGAGACCCAGTACTTC
CASSPTPGLAGETQYF
>many|TRBJ1-3|TRBV7-6|.
TGTGCCAGCAGCACACCAAGCTCTGGAAACACCATATATTTT
CASSTPSSGNTIYF
>.|TRBJ2-5|TRBV5-1|TRBD2
TGCGCCAGCAGCGAAACTCCTAGCGGGGGGAATCAAGAGACCCAGTACTTC
CASSETPSGGNQETQYF
>.|TRBJ1-5|TRBV6-1|.
TGTGCCAGCAGTGATTTGGGGCAGGGTAGCAATCAGCCCCAGCATTTT
CASSDLGQGSNQPQHF
>.|TRBJ2-1|TRBV19|.
TGTGCCAGTAGTATACATGGAGGGCCCTACAATGAGCAGTTCTTC
CASSIHGGPYNEQFF
>.|TRBJ2-3|TRBV5-1|TRBD2
TGCGCCAGCAGCCCCCTAGCGGGGAGGGCAGATACGCAGTATTTT
CASSPLAGRADTQYF
>.|TRBJ2-7|TRBV4-2|.
TGTGCCAGCAGCCAGGGTGGCGGAGGGTACGAGCAGTACTTC
CASSQGGGGYEQYF
>.|TRBJ1-6|TRBV7-2|.
TGTGCCAGCAGCTTAATGGGCAGGGATAATTCACCCCTCCACTTT
CASSLMGRDNSPLHF
>.|TRBJ2-3|TRBV4-3|.
TGCGCCAGCAGCCAAGATCCTAGCGGCACAGATACGCAGTATTTT
CASSQDPSGTDTQYF
>.|TRBJ2-1|TRBV4-3|.
TGCGCCAGCAGCCAGGCCGGACTGGACCACAATGAGCAGTTCTTC
CASSQAGLDHNEQFF
>.|TRBJ1-1|TRBV19|.
TGTGCCAGTAGTAGTATAGGGGACACTGAAGCTTTCTTT
CASSSIGDTEAFF
>.|TRBJ2-6|TRBV5-1|TRBD1
TGCGCCAGCAGCTTCACAGGGGCCGGGGCCAACGTCCTGACTTTC
CASSFTGAGANVLTF
>.|TRBJ1-1|TRBV18|.
TGTGCCAGCTCACCCAGAGCAGGCGCTATGAACACTGAAGCTTTCTTT
CASSPRAGAMNTEAFF
>.|TRBJ1-1|TRBV18|.
TGTGCCAGCTCACCAGGCCGGGGGGTCGGCACTGAAGCTTTCTTT
CASSPGRGVGTEAFF
>.|TRBJ1-2|TRBV7-8|.
TGTGCCAGCAGCGAAGAATCCCTATATGGCTACACCTTC
CASSEESLYGYTF
>once|TRBJ1-2|TRBV9|TRBD1
TGTGCCAGCAGCGGACAGGGTTCCGTTTGGTATGGCTACACCTTC
CASSGQGSVWYGYTF
>.|TRBJ1-1|TRBV7-8|.
TGTGCCAGCAGCCTTAGACAGGATGAAGCTTTCTTT
CASSLRQDEAFF
>few|TRBJ2-2|TRBV24-1|.
TGTGCCACCAGTGGCCCAGGGCAGGGGTGGAACACCGGGGAGCTGTTTTTT
CATSGPGQGWNTGELFF
>.|TRBJ1-2|TRBV5-4|.
TGTGCCAGCAGCCCCCCAACCAGAGGGTATGGCTACACCTTC
CASSPPTRGYGYTF
>.|TRBJ2-5|TRBV25-1|TRBD2
TGTGCCAGCACCCCGGGCGGGACTAGCGGGGCGGGGACCCAGTACTTC
CASTPGGTSGAGTQYF
>.|TRBJ2-7|TRBV11-3|.
TGTGCCAGCAGCTTAGGTACAGGGCGATACTACGAGCAGTACTTC
CASSLGTGRYYEQYF